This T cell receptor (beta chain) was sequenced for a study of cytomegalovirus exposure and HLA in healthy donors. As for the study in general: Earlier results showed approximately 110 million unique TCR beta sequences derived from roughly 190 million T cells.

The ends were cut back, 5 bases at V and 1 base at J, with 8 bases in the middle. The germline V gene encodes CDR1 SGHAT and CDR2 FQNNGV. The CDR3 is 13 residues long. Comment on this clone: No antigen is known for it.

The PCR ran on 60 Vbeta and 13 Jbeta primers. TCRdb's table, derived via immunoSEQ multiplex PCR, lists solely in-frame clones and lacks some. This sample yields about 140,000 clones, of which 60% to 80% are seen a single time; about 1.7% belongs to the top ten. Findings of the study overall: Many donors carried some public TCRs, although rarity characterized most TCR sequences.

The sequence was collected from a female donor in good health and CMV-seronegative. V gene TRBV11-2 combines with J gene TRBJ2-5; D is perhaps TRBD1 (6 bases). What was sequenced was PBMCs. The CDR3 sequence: CASSRTVQETQYF. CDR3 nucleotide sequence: TGTGCCAGCAGCCGGACAGTCCAAGAGACCCAGTACTTC.